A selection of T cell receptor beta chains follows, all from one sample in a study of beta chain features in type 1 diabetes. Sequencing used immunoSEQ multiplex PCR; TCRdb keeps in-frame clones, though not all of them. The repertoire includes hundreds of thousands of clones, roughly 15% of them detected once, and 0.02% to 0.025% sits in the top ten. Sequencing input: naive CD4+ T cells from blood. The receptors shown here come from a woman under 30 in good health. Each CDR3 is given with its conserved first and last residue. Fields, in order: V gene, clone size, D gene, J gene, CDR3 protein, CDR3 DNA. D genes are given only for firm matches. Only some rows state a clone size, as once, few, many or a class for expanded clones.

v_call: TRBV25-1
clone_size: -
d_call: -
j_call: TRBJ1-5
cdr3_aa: CASSGIQVNQPQHF
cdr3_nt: TGTGCCAGCAGTGGGATACAGGTAAATCAGCCCCAGCATTTT

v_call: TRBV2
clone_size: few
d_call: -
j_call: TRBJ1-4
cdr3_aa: CASSEGYREPHEKLFF
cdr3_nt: TGTGCCAGCAGTGAGGGTTACAGGGAGCCCCATGAAAAACTGTTTTTT

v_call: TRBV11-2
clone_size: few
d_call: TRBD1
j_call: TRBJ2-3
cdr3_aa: CASSSPGGIMDTQYF
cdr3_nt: TGTGCCAGCAGCTCCCCAGGGGGCATAATGGATACGCAGTATTTT

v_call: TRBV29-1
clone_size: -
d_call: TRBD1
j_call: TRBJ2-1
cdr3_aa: CSVNKPGQMRFF
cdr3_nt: TGCAGCGTCAACAAGCCGGGACAGATGAGGTTCTTC

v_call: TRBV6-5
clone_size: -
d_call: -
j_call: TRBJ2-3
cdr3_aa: CASSNTDTQYF
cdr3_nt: TGTGCCAGCAGTAACACAGATACGCAGTATTTT

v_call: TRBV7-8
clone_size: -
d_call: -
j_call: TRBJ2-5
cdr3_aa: CASSLASETQYF
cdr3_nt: TGTGCCAGCAGCTTAGCTTCTGAGACCCAGTACTTC

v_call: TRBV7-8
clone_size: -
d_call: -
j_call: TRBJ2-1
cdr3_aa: CASSLPPLGESEQFF
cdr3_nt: TGTGCCAGCAGCTTACCTCCTCTGGGAGAGAGTGAGCAGTTCTTC

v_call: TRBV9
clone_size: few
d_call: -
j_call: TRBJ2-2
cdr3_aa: CASSVERRQGPGELFF
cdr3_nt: TGTGCCAGCAGCGTAGAGAGAAGGCAGGGCCCCGGGGAGCTGTTTTTT

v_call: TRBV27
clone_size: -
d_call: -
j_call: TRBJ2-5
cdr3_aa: CASSRTVNAPIQETQYF
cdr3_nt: TGTGCCAGTAGTCGGACAGTGAACGCGCCGATCCAAGAGACCCAGTACTTC

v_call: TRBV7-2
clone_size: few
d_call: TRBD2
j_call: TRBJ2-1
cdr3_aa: CASSLSSLAGRRGNEQFF
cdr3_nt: TGTGCCAGCAGCTTATCTTCCCTAGCGGGGAGGCGGGGTAATGAGCAGTTCTTC

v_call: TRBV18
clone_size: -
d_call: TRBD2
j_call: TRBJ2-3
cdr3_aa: CASSPPGLAGPGDTQYF
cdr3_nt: TGTGCCAGCTCACCCCCGGGACTAGCGGGTCCGGGAGATACGCAGTATTTT

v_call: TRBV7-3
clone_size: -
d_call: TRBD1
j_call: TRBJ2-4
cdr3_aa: CASSKKAGGAHIQYF
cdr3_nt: TGTGCCAGCAGCAAAAAAGCAGGGGGTGCACACATTCAGTACTTC

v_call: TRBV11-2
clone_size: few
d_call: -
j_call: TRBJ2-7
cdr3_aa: CASSFTFPYEQYF
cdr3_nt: TGTGCCAGCAGCTTTACCTTTCCCTACGAGCAGTACTTC

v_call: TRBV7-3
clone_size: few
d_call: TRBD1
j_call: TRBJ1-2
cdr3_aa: CASSPWTGYIYGYTF
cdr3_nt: TGTGCCAGCAGCCCCTGGACAGGGTACATCTATGGCTACACCTTC

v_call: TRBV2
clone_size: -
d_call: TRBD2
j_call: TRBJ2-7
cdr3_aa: CASSELGLAVPDSYEQYF
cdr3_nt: TGTGCCAGCAGTGAACTGGGACTAGCGGTCCCTGACTCCTACGAGCAGTACTTC

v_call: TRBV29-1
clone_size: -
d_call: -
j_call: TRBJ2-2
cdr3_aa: CSVEDAGSGELFF
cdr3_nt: TGCAGCGTTGAAGACGCCGGTTCCGGGGAGCTGTTTTTT

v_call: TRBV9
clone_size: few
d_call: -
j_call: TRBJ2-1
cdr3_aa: CASSYGQTYNEQFF
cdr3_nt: TGTGCCAGCAGCTACGGACAGACCTACAATGAGCAGTTCTTC

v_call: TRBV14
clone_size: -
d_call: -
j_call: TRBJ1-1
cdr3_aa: CASSQEALGSAFF
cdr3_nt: TGTGCCAGCAGCCAAGAAGCCTTGGGGTCAGCTTTCTTT

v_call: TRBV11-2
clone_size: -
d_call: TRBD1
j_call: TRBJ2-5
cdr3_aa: CASSRVVGQGQETQYF
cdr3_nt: TGTGCCAGCAGTAGGGTAGTGGGACAGGGACAAGAGACCCAGTACTTC

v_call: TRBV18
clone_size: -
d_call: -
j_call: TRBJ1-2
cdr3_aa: CASSVSPYGYTF
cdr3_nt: TGTGCCAGCTCAGTCTCTCCCTATGGCTACACCTTC

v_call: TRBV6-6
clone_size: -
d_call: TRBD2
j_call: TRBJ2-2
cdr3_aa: CASSFSGRHTGELFF
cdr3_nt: TGTGCCAGCAGCTTTAGCGGGAGACACACCGGGGAGCTGTTTTTT

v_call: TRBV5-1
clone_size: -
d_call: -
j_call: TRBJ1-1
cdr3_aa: CASSATGRRSNTEAFF
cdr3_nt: TGCGCCAGCAGCGCGACCGGGCGAAGGAGTAACACTGAAGCTTTCTTT

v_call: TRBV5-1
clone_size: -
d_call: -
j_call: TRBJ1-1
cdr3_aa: CASSFGDGSTEAFF
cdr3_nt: TGCGCCAGCAGCTTTGGAGACGGGAGCACTGAAGCTTTCTTT

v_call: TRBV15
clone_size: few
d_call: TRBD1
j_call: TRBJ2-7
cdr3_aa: CATSRDRAQGEYEQYF
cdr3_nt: TGTGCCACCAGCAGAGATCGCGCCCAGGGGGAGTACGAGCAGTACTTC